This is a list of T cell receptor beta chains from one sample in a study of T cells in Graves' hyperthyroidism and ophthalmopathy. TCRdb reprocessed the multiplex PCR reads via MiXCR and lists one record per CDR3 protein. Among about 270,000 distinct CDR3 sequences listed, 12% to 15% were seen once. The sample taken for sequencing was blood. These receptor sequences come from a woman in her forties or fifties with Graves' hyperthyroidism that later progressed to Graves' ophthalmopathy. Each CDR3 is given with its conserved first and last residue. A D gene is named only where the DNA matches it firmly. A row's size may be missing; if present it is once, few, many or a size class.

cdr3_aa cdr3_nt j_call clone_size d_call v_call
CASSVGMETEAFF TGTGCCAGCAGTGTGGGGATGGAGACTGAAGCTTTCTTT TRBJ1-1 many . TRBV2
CSASPHTSSYGYTF TGCAGTGCTAGTCCCCACACCTCCTCCTATGGCTACACCTTC TRBJ1-2 many . TRBV20-1
CASTRGHQPQHF TGTGCCAGCACCCGTGGGCATCAGCCCCAGCATTTT TRBJ1-5 . . TRBV11-2
CASSRDRGNEKLFF TGTGCCAGCAGTAGGGACAGGGGCAATGAAAAACTGTTTTTT TRBJ1-4 many TRBD1 TRBV6-1
CASSLAGTRGYNEQFF TGTGCCAGCAGCTTAGCCGGGACTAGAGGGTACAATGAGCAGTTCTTC TRBJ2-1 few TRBD2 TRBV11-3
CATSGNFGSEKLFF TGTGCCACGTCGGGGAATTTCGGTAGTGAAAAACTGTTTTTT TRBJ1-4 many . TRBV6-1
CARARPGSTNEKLFF TGTGCCAGGGCTAGGCCCGGATCAACTAATGAAAAACTGTTTTTT TRBJ1-4 . . TRBV2
CASSEQGGTDTQYF TGTGCCAGCAGTGAACAGGGGGGCACAGATACGCAGTATTTT TRBJ2-3 many TRBD1 TRBV2
CASNKGRSSYEQYF TGTGCCAGCAACAAGGGTCGGAGCTCCTACGAGCAGTACTTC TRBJ2-7 many . TRBV28
CAWEGQKYEQYF TGTGCCTGGGAGGGGCAGAAATACGAGCAGTACTTC TRBJ2-7 few . TRBV30
CASSRIQGNRYGYTF TGTGCCAGCAGCCGAATACAGGGTAATCGCTATGGCTACACCTTC TRBJ1-2 many . TRBV11-2
CASSQDYTRETQYF TGCGCCAGCAGCCAAGATTATACCAGGGAGACCCAGTACTTC TRBJ2-5 . . TRBV4-1
CSALDRPHQPQHF TGCAGTGCTTTGGACAGACCCCATCAGCCCCAGCATTTT TRBJ1-5 . . TRBV20-1
CASSQRIGELFF TGCGCCAGCAGCCAGAGGATCGGGGAGCTGTTTTTT TRBJ2-2 few . TRBV5-1
CASSTGRAYQETQYF TGTGCCAGCAGCACCGGACGCGCGTACCAAGAGACCCAGTACTTC TRBJ2-5 . . TRBV5-6
CASSPLDPGGQFF TGTGCCAGCAGCCCACTGGATCCGGGTGGGCAGTTCTTC TRBJ2-1 once . TRBV5-6
CASSQEPGTPLHF TGCGCCAGCAGCCAAGAGCCAGGGACACCCCTCCACTTT TRBJ1-6 . . TRBV4-1
CSARSSGTRYEKLLF TGCAGTGCCCGATCCTCCGGGACGCGGTATGAAAAACTGCTTTTT TRBJ1-4 . . TRBV20-1
CASSYSNPSGSGTQYF TGTGCCAGCAGTTACTCGAACCCTAGCGGGTCGGGGACCCAGTACTTC TRBJ2-5 many TRBD2 TRBV6-5
CASSQGRDNYGYTF TGTGCCAGTAGTCAAGGCAGGGACAACTATGGCTACACCTTC TRBJ1-2 few . TRBV19
CASSWGVHTEAFF TGTGCCAGCAGTTGGGGGGTACACACTGAAGCTTTCTTT TRBJ1-1 many . TRBV6-5